The 31 T cell receptor beta chains given below trace back to one sample, sequenced in a study of cytomegalovirus exposure and HLA in healthy donors (dated by TCRdb to about 2017). The library came from the immunoSEQ multiplex PCR assay. For the multiplex PCR, a mixture combining 60 forward primers for TCR Vbeta segments and 13 reverse primers for TCR Jbeta segments was used. The source is immuneACCESS, and TCRdb retained only in-frame sequences with V and J called. Part of the clones is not carried over; for the studies checked, unresolved V genes explain less than half of this, and the remainder is unexplained. Within this sample are approximately 98,000 clones, with about 81% of them counted one time only. The top ten clones comprise approximately 11% of the sample. The sequenced sample consisted of PBMCs. These receptors were taken from a man between 18 and 35 years old in good health and CMV-seropositive.

This chain links TRBV5-1 with TRBJ2-5, with a possible D match to TRBD1 (5 bases). The germline V and J ends were trimmed by 0 bases and 2 bases, with 8 bases remaining between them. CDR1 SGHRS and CDR2 YFSETQ come from the germline V gene. This CDR3 is built from 14 residues. The CDR3 is CASSLGQHQETQYF. DNA for the CDR3: TGCGCCAGCAGCTTGGGACAGCATCAAGAGACCCAGTACTTC.

In nucleotides, the CDR3 is TGTGCCAGCAGCCCTGACTGGAGCTCCTACGAGCAGTACTTC. It codes for CASSPDWSSYEQYF. The rearrangement joins TRBV6-5 to TRBJ2-7; the D is unclear. Trimming removed 6 bases at V and 0 bases at J, with 12 bases between. The CDR3 length is 14 residues. Per germline, CDR1 MNHEY and CDR2 SVGAGI.

This sequence joins TRBV28 and TRBJ1-4, with 7 bases that match TRBD1. The germline gives CDR1 MDHEN, CDR2 SYDVKM. The CDR3 is made up of 15 amino acids. The junction had 7 bases not matched to a gene; V was cut back by 2 bases and J by 7 bases. The CDR3 loop is CASSLGPAGGEKLFF. Here the CDR3 DNA reads TGTGCCAGCAGTTTAGGTCCGGCAGGGGGTGAAAAACTGTTTTTT.

The V call is TRBV10-3, the J call TRBJ1-6; TRBD1 matches at 7 bases. The CDR3 runs 14 residues. Germline loops: CDR1 ENHRY, CDR2 SYGVKD. With 3 bases clipped from V and 9 bases from J, the junction kept 5 bases outside the gene matches. CDR3 in amino acids: CAISESQGSSPLHF. DNA of the CDR3: TGTGCCATCAGTGAATCACAGGGGAGTTCACCCCTCCACTTT.

The chain couples TRBV4-1 to TRBJ1-5, with 9 bases lining up with TRBD1. With 1 base clipped from V and 6 bases from J, the junction kept 10 bases outside the gene matches. CDR3 size: 17 residues. The germline V gene encodes CDR1 MGHRA and CDR2 YSYEKL. The CDR3 DNA reads TGCGCCAGCAGCCAAGGGGGACAGGGCCCTAGGGGTCAGCCCCAGCATTTT. Amino acid sequence: CASSQGGQGPRGQPQHF.

V and J are TRBV6-1 and TRBJ1-4; D possibly corresponds to TRBD1 (5 bases). Per the germline V gene, CDR1 is MNHNS and CDR2 is SASEGT. V gave up 4 bases and J gave up 4 bases, with 13 bases separating them. The CDR3 is 15 amino acids. This CDR3 is CASSGQGYFNEKLFF. In nucleotides, the CDR3 is TGTGCCAGCAGTGGCCAGGGATACTTTAATGAAAAACTGTTTTTT.

The chain couples TRBV6-1 to TRBJ1-2, with a weak D call TRBD1 (5 bases). Per the germline V gene, CDR1 is MNHNS and CDR2 is SASEGT. Trimming pared 3 bases from V and 0 bases from J, leaving 8 bases between. This CDR3 is 14 amino acids long. The CDR3 here is CASSEYRTNYGYTF. The CDR3 coding sequence is TGTGCCAGCAGTGAGTACAGGACTAACTATGGCTACACCTTC.

This chain links TRBV5-1 with TRBJ2-5; the D gene is possibly TRBD1 (6 bases). The V end lost 4 bases, the J end lost 5 bases, and 12 bases lay between the germline ends. The CDR3 spans 13 residues. CDR1 is SGHRS, CDR2 YFSETQ, per germline. CDR3 nucleotides: TGCGCCAGCAGCAGGGTTAGGGGGGAGACCCAGTACTTC. Translated, it gives CASSRVRGETQYF.

The chain carries TRBV6-5 and TRBJ1-2, with 7 bases aligning to TRBD1. Unmatched junction bases numbered 10, after V lost 3 bases and J lost 6 bases. The CDR3 consists of 15 residues. CDR1 and CDR2 from the germline V gene are MNHEY and SVGAGI. This CDR3 reads CASSYFGTATNGYTF. The CDR3 DNA follows: TGTGCCAGCAGTTATTTTGGGACAGCAACTAATGGCTACACCTTC.

By share, this clone ranks as medium-sized. The genes are TRBV6-1 and TRBJ2-6; no clear D. Germline V gene data show CDR1 as MNHNS and CDR2 as SASEGT. The CDR3 length is 12 residues. V lost 4 bases and J lost 12, with 10 bases in between. This chain's CDR3 is CASSARHGVLTF. The CDR3 DNA reads as TGTGCCAGCAGTGCGAGACATGGCGTCCTGACTTTC.

This clone was recorded a few times. The chain links TRBV5-4 to TRBJ2-7; 7 bases map to TRBD2. Trimming cost V 0 bases and J 3 bases; bases outside gene matches: 0. Germline CDR1 reads SGHNT; CDR2 reads YYREEE (reference sequence). The CDR3 sequence is 13 residues long. The chain's CDR3 is CASSLERGYEQYF. The CDR3 DNA follows: TGTGCCAGCAGCTTGGAGCGGGGCTACGAGCAGTACTTC.

This rearrangement joins TRBV15 to TRBJ2-5; D is undetermined. Germline values: CDR1 LNHNV, CDR2 YYDKDF (reference sequence). The CDR3 is 13 amino acids. The germline V and J ends were trimmed by 3 bases and 1 base, with 6 bases remaining between them. The CDR3 coding sequence is TGTGCCACCAGCAGCGGGTTCCAAGAGACCCAGTACTTC. The encoded protein is CATSSGFQETQYF. Filled out from reference TRBV15 and TRBJ2-5, the complete variable domain reads DAMVIQNPRYQVTQFGKPVTLSCSQTLNHNVMYWYQQKSSQAPKLLFHYYDKDFNNEADTPDNFQSRRPNTSFCFLDIRSPGLGDTAMYLCATSSGFQETQYFGPGTRLLVL.

This rearrangement joins TRBV13 to TRBJ2-7; 15 bases align to TRBD2. From germline, CDR1 is PRHDT and CDR2 FYEKMQ (reference sequence). Trimming removed 5 bases from V and 4 bases from J; junction bases left unmatched: 6. The CDR3 runs to 16 residues. CDR3 loop: CASSDRTSGGAYEQYF. For the CDR3, the DNA is TGTGCCAGCAGCGACCGGACTAGCGGGGGGGCTTACGAGCAGTACTTC.

The chain uses TRBV10-3 and TRBJ1-1, with no clear D. Germline V gives CDR1 ENHRY, CDR2 SYGVKD. The CDR3 spans 11 residues. V lost 8 bases and J lost 6, with 10 bases in between. CDR3 coding DNA: TGTGCCATCTTTGACTCTGCTGAAGCTTTCTTT. It specifies CAIFDSAEAFF.

This clone has a handful of counts. The chain carries TRBV5-6 and TRBJ1-1, with TRBD1 matching 12 bases. V shed 4 bases, J shed 5 bases, and the junction held 9 bases outside the gene matches. CDR1 is SGHDT and CDR2 is YYEEEE in the germline V gene. There are 16 residues in the CDR3. The CDR3 region has the DNA TGTGCCAGCAGCCCGCGGGACAGGGGGCGCGGGACTGAAGCTTTCTTT. The encoded protein is CASSPRDRGRGTEAFF.

This rearrangement joins TRBV4-2 to TRBJ1-2; D not certain. The CDR3 has 14 residues. CDR1 LGHNA and CDR2 YNFKEQ come from the germline V gene. The V gene lost 0 bases and the J gene lost 3 bases, with 8 bases spanning the gap. The CDR3 here is CASSQDDKDYGYTF. Written as DNA, the CDR3 is TGTGCCAGCAGCCAAGACGACAAAGACTATGGCTACACCTTC.

This chain links TRBV27 with TRBJ2-7, with a tentative D call TRBD2 (6 bases). There are 13 residues in the CDR3. V was pared by 4 bases and J by 2 bases, with 9 bases between. Per the germline V gene, CDR1 is MNHEY and CDR2 is SMNVEV (reference sequence). The DNA of the CDR3 is TGTGCCAGCAGTTGGGCGGGAACCTACGAGCAGTACTTC. This gives the protein CASSWAGTYEQYF.

The CDR3 DNA follows: TGCGCCAGCAGCCTATTTACGGGGAACACTGAAGCTTTCTTT. Protein: CASSLFTGNTEAFF. This chain connects TRBV4-1 to TRBJ1-1; D gene ambiguous. From germline, CDR1 is MGHRA and CDR2 YSYEKL. The V end lost 4 bases, the J end lost 1 base, and 10 bases lay between the germline ends. The CDR3 is 14 amino acids.

This clone was seen more than once but under ten times. The gene calls are TRBV4-1 and TRBJ1-6, with no clear D. The CDR3 runs 13 residues. Looked up from germline, CDR1 is MGHRA and CDR2 is YSYEKL. The V and J ends lost 1 base and 10 bases respectively, with 8 bases between them. The CDR3 DNA sequence: TGCGCCAGCAGCCAAGTCCTAGTGTCACCCCTCCACTTT. This translates into CASSQVLVSPLHF.

The chain joins TRBV25-1 to TRBJ2-3, with D possibly TRBD1 on 6 matching bases. V was shortened by 2 bases and J by 5 bases, with 11 bases between the two germline ends. This CDR3 region has 14 residues. Germline CDR1 reads MGHDK; CDR2 reads SYGVNS. CDR3 region: CASSEHRVQDTQYF. The CDR3 coding sequence is TGTGCCAGCAGTGAACACAGGGTGCAAGATACGCAGTATTTT.

The chain carries TRBV13 and TRBJ2-7; 7 positions match TRBD1. The CDR3 sequence is 14 residues long. CDR1 is PRHDT and CDR2 is FYEKMQ in the germline V gene (reference sequence). After removal of 0 bases from V and 4 bases from J, the junction contained 3 bases not matched to a gene. CDR3 DNA sequence: TGTGCCAGCAGCTTAGGTCAGGGGGAGTACGAGCAGTACTTC. Its protein is CASSLGQGEYEQYF.

The chain carries TRBV5-1 and TRBJ1-4; maybe TRBD1 (5 bases). Trimming took off 5 bases at V and 0 bases at J, with 11 bases between the two ends. In germline, CDR1 is SGHRS, CDR2 YFSETQ. The CDR3 has 15 residues. CDR3 residues: CASRETTATNEKLFF. CDR3 nucleotides: TGCGCCAGCAGGGAAACGACAGCAACTAATGAAAAACTGTTTTTT.

The rearrangement links TRBV28 to TRBJ1-2; weak D call: TRBD1 (6 bases). Germline loops: CDR1 MDHEN, CDR2 SYDVKM. This CDR3 comprises 13 residues. V shed 2 bases and J shed 8 bases, with 12 bases lying between them. The CDR3 protein is CASSLEQGRGYTF. DNA for the CDR3: TGTGCCAGCAGTTTAGAACAGGGACGAGGCTACACCTTC.

On this clone itself: The same CDR3 also results from other DNA sequences found in this sample. CDR3: CASSLGAGGLQETQYF. CDR3 sequence (DNA): TGCGCCAGCAGCTTGGGAGCGGGGGGGTTACAAGAGACCCAGTACTTC. V and J are TRBV5-1 and TRBJ2-5; 10 bases are a match to TRBD2. V lost 0 bases, J lost 2 bases, and 4 bases stayed unmatched. The CDR3 has 16 residues. The germline V gene has CDR1 SGHRS and CDR2 YFSETQ.

This chain links TRBV19 with TRBJ1-4; the match to TRBD1 covers 7 bases. The CDR3 totals 15 residues. The J segment lost 5 bases and the V segment lost 4 bases, leaving 7 bases of the junction unmatched. Germline lookup yields CDR1 LNHDA and CDR2 SQIVND (reference sequence). The chain's CDR3 is CASSTIGQENEKLFF. The CDR3 nucleotides read TGTGCCAGTAGTACGATCGGACAGGAGAATGAAAAACTGTTTTTT. Looking up the rest from reference TRBV19 and TRBJ1-4 gives the full variable domain: DGGITQSPKYLFRKEGQNVTLSCEQNLNHDAMYWYRQDPGQGLRLIYYSQIVNDFQKGDIAEGYSVSREKKESFPLTVTSAQKNPTAFYLCASSTIGQENEKLFFGSGTQLSVL.

V gene TRBV6-1 combines with J gene TRBJ2-1; TRBD2 aligns across 10 bases. This CDR3 comprises 17 residues. V lost 3 bases and J lost 7; bases outside the gene matches: 12. Germline values: CDR1 MNHNS, CDR2 SASEGT. The CDR3 DNA reads TGTGCCAGCAGTGATCCAGGAGCGGGGGGGTTTTTGAATGAGCAGTTCTTC. It translates to CASSDPGAGGFLNEQFF.

CDR3: CASSRLTSGGVNYNEQFF. For the CDR3, the DNA is TGTGCCAGCAGCCGCCTTACTAGCGGGGGGGTTAACTACAATGAGCAGTTCTTC. This chain joins TRBV14 and TRBJ2-1; 13 bases map to TRBD2. Looked up from germline, CDR1 is SGHDN and CDR2 is FVKESK. The CDR3 is 18 residues long. V shed 4 bases and J 3 bases; nucleotides not matched to a gene: 9.

V is TRBV14 and J is TRBJ2-2, with 10 bases fitting TRBD2. J lost 6 bases, V lost 0 bases, and 7 bases had no gene match. Germline lookup yields CDR1 SGHDN and CDR2 FVKESK. The CDR3 has 17 amino acids. In DNA, the CDR3 is TGTGCCAGCAGCCAAGAGTTTTCAGCGGGGGGGCCCGGGGAGCTGTTTTTT. It codes for CASSQEFSAGGPGELFF.

The gene calls are TRBV27 and TRBJ2-7; TRBD2 might be the D (6 bases). CDR3 size: 13 residues. Germline CDR1 is MNHEY and CDR2 is SMNVEV (reference sequence). The V gene lost 3 bases and the J gene lost 2 bases, with 8 bases spanning the gap. This chain's CDR3 is CASSFAGTYEQYF. For the CDR3, the DNA is TGTGCCAGCAGTTTTGCGGGGACCTACGAGCAGTACTTC.

This clone came up once. The rearrangement uses TRBV4-2 and TRBJ2-5, with 10 positions matching TRBD2. Trimming took 1 base from V and 2 from J; bases not matched to a gene: 10. The CDR3 has 18 amino acids. The germline V gene encodes CDR1 LGHNA and CDR2 YNFKEQ. CDR3 loop: CASSQAGRERGGQETQYF. For the CDR3, the DNA is TGTGCCAGCAGCCAAGCCGGGCGAGAGCGGGGGGGACAAGAGACCCAGTACTTC.

This clone was counted a single time. V usage is TRBV4-2 and J usage is TRBJ2-3; 16 nucleotides align to TRBD2. The length of the CDR3 is 18 residues. Losses at the gene ends were 5 bases for V and 7 bases for J; bases not matched to a gene: 12. Germline CDR1 is LGHNA and CDR2 is YNFKEQ. In nucleotides, the CDR3 is TGTGCCAGCAGCGGAACCGGGACTAGCGGGGGGGCCTCACATACGCAGTATTTT. Amino acids: CASSGTGTSGGASHTQYF.